The entry that follows covers one T cell receptor (beta chain) sequence. Here immunoSEQ multiplex PCR was the method, and the copy in TCRdb shows in-frame clones only, minus some. The repertoire holds roughly 83,000 clones, with around 84% as singletons. The sample originates from a study of glioma-infiltrating T cells after dendritic cell vaccination. For the study at large: Patients had newly diagnosed or recurrent glioblastoma and received dendritic cell vaccines. Autologous tumor lysate-pulsed dendritic cell vaccination was given between the early 2000s and the early 2010s.

The source material was blood, sampled before dendritic cell vaccination. This TCR was sampled from a human donor with glioblastoma.

In nucleotides, the CDR3 is TGTGCCAGCAGTCCCCCACGAGGATTCACCGGGGAGCTGTTTTTT. The encoded protein is CASSPPRGFTGELFF. V is TRBV28 and J is TRBJ2-2; D not resolved. V lost 5 bases, J lost 4 bases, and 14 bases lay in between. CDR3 length: 15 residues. In germline, CDR1 is MDHEN, CDR2 SYDVKM.